This record covers a single T cell receptor beta chain. The authors' processing: Estimation of nucleated cell counts relied on the amplification of reference gene primers. The assay was immunoSEQ multiplex PCR, and TCRdb's table has in-frame clones only and misses some. V, J and clone size reflect that table, while D and trimming were determined from the DNA. The table has 87,000 or so clones, roughly nine tenths seen once. This record comes from a study of blood T cell repertoires in COVID-19. Study-level information: Samples came from the United States, Italy and Spain, spanning acute and convalescent COVID-19.

Between the trimmed V and J ends, which lost 4 bases and 8 bases, there was a span of 15 bases. CDR3 length equals 13 residues. CDR1 SGHDT and CDR2 YYEEEE come from the germline V gene. This receptor was taken from a woman in her forties or fifties with active or convalescent COVID-19. The rearrangement links TRBV5-6 to TRBJ1-1; D not resolved. Source material: peripheral blood. The CDR3 nucleotides are TGTGCCAGCAGCCGATCTGGAGTCAGAGAAGCTTTCTTT. This sequence encodes CASSRSGVREAFF.